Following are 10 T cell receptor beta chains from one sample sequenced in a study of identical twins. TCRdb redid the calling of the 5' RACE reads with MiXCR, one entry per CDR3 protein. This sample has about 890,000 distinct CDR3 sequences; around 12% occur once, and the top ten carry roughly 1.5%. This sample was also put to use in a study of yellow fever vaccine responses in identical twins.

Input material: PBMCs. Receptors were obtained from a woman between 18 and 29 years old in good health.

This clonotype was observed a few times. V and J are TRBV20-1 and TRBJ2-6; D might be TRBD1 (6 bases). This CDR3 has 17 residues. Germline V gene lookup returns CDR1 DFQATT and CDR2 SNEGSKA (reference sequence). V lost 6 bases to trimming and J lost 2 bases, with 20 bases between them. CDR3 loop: CSASKGPGQTGANVLTF. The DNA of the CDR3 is TGCAGTGCAAGCAAAGGGCCGGGACAAACTGGGGCCAACGTCCTGACTTTC.

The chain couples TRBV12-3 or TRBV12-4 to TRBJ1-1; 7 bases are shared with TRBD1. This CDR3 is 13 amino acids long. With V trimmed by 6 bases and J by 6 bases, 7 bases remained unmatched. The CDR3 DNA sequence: TGTGCCAGCAGGGTACAGGGGACCGCTGAAGCTTTCTTT. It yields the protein CASRVQGTAEAFF.

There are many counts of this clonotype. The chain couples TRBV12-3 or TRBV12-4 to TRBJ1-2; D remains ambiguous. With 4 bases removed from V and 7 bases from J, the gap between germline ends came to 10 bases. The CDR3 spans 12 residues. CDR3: CASSSRTAGYTF. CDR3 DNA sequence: TGTGCCAGCAGTTCCCGGACTGCTGGCTACACCTTC.

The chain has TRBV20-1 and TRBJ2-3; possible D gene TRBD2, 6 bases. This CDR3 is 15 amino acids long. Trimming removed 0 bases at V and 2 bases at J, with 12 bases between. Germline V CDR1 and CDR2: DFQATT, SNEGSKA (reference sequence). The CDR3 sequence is CSARDRGDFTDTQYF. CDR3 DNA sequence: TGCAGTGCTAGAGATCGCGGGGATTTCACAGATACGCAGTATTTT.

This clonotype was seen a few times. This chain's CDR3 is CASSLAGDVADTQYF. Written as DNA, the CDR3 is TGCGCCAGCAGCTTGGCCGGGGACGTAGCAGATACGCAGTATTTT. V usage is TRBV5-1 and J usage is TRBJ2-3, with D possibly called TRBD1 or TRBD2 (5 bases each). V lost 0 bases to trimming and J lost 4 bases, with 12 bases between them. The CDR3 runs 15 residues. CDR1 is SGHRS and CDR2 is YFSETQ in the germline V gene.

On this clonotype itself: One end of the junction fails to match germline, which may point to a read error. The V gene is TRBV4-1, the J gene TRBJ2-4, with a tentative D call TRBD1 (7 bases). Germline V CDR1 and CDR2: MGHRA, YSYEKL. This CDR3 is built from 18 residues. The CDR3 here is CASNQDPYGGGAKNIQYF. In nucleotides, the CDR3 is TGCGCCAGCAACCAAGACCCCTATGGAGGGGGCGCCAAAAACATTCAGTACTTC.

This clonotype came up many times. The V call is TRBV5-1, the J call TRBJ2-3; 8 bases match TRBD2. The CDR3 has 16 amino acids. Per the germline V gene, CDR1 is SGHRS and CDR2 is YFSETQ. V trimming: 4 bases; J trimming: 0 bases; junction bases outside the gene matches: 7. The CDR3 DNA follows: TGCGCCAGCAGCCCCCGGGGCGGGGGGAGCACAGATACGCAGTATTTT. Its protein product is CASSPRGGGSTDTQYF. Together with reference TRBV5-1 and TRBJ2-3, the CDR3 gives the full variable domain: KAGVTQTPRYLIKTRGQQVTLSCSPISGHRSVSWYQQTPGQGLQFLFEYFSETQRNKGNFPGRFSGRQFSNSRSEMNVSTLELGDSALYLCASSPRGGGSTDTQYFGPGTRLTVL.

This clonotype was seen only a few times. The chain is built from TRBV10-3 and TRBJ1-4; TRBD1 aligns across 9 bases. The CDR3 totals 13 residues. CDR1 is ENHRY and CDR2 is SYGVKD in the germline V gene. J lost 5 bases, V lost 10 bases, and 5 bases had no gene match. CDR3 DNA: TGTGCCACCACGGGACAGGGCAATGAAAAACTGTTTTTT. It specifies CATTGQGNEKLFF.

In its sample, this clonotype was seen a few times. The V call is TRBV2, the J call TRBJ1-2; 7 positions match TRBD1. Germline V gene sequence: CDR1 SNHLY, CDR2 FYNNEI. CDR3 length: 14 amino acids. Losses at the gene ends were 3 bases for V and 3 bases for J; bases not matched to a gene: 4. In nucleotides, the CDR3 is TGTGCCAGCAGTGAGGGACAGCTTTACTATGGCTACACCTTC. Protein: CASSEGQLYYGYTF.

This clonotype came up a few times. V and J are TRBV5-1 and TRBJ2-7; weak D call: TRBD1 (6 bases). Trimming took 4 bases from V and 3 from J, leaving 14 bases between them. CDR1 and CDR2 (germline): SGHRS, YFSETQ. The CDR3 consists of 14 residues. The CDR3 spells CASSATTGNYEQYF. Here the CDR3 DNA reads TGCGCCAGCAGCGCTACAACAGGGAACTACGAGCAGTACTTC.